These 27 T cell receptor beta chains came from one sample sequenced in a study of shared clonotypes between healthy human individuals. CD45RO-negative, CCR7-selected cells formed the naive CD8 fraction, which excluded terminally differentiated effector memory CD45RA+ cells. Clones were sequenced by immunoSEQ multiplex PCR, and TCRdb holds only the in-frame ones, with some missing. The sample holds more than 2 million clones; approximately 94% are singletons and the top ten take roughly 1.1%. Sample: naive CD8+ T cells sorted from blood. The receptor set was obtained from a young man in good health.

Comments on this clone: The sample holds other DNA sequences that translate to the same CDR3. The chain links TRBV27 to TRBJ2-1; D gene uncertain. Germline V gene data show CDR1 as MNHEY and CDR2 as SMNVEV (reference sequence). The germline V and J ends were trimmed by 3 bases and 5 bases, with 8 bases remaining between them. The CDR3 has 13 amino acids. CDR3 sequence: CASSFGADNEQFF. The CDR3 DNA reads TGTGCCAGCAGTTTTGGTGCCGACAATGAGCAGTTCTTC.

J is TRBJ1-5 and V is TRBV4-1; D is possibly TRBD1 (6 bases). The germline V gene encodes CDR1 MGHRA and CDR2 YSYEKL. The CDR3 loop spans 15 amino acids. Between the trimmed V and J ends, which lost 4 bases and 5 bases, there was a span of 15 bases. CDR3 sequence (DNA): TGCGCCAGCAGCCCAAGGGCACAGGGAGATCAGCCCCAGCATTTT. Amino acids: CASSPRAQGDQPQHF.

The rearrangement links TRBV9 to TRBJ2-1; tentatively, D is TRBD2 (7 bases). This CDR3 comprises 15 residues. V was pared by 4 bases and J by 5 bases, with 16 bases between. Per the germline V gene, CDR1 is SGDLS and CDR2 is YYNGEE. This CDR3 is CASSLGGGRDNEQFF. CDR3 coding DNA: TGTGCCAGCAGCCTAGGGGGAGGGCGCGACAATGAGCAGTTCTTC.

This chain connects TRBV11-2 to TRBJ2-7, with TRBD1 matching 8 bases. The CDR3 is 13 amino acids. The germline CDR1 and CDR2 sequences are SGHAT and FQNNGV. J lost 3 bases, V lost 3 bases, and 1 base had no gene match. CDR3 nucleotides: TGTGCCAGCAGCTTGACAGGGGTCTACGAGCAGTACTTC. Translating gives CASSLTGVYEQYF.

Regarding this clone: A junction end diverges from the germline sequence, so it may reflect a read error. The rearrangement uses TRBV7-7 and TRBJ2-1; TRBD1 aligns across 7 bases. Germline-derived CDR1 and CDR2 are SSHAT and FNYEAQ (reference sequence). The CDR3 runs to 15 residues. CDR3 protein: CASSPQGVLGNEQFF. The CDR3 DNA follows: TGTGCTAGCAGTCCCCAGGGGGTGCTGGGGAATGAGCAGTTCTTC.

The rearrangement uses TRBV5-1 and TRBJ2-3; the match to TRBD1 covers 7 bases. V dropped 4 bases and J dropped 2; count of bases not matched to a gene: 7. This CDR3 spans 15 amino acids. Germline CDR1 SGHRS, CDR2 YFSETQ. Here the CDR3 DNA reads TGCGCCAGCAGCGAGGGGGCTTATTCCACAGATACGCAGTATTTT. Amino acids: CASSEGAYSTDTQYF.

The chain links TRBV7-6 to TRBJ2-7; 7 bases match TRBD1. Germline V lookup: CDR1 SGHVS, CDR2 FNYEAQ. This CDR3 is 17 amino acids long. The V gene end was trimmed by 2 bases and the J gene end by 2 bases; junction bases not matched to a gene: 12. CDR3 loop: CASSLSDRTPTTYEQYF. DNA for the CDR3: TGTGCCAGCAGCTTATCGGACAGGACCCCTACCACCTACGAGCAGTACTTC.

CDR3 in amino acids: CAWSEPGQGDEQYF. CDR3 nucleotide sequence: TGTGCCTGGAGTGAGCCGGGACAGGGGGACGAGCAGTACTTC. This sequence joins TRBV30 and TRBJ2-7; TRBD1 matches at 11 bases. The V gene end was trimmed by 1 base and the J gene end by 5 bases; junction bases not matched to a gene: 4. This CDR3 has 14 amino acids. CDR1 is GTSNPN and CDR2 is SVGIG in the germline V gene (reference sequence).

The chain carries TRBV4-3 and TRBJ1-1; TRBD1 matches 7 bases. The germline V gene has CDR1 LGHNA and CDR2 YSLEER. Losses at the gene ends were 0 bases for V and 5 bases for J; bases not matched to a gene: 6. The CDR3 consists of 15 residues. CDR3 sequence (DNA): TGCGCCAGCAGCCAAGATGGGGCAGGGGGGACTGAAGCTTTCTTT. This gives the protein CASSQDGAGGTEAFF.

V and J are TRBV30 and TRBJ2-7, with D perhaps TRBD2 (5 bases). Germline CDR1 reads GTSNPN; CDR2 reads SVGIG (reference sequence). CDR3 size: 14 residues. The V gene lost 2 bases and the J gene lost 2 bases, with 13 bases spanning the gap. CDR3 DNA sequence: TGTGCCTGGAGTTTCGGCGGGCAGACCTACGAGCAGTACTTC. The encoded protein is CAWSFGGQTYEQYF.

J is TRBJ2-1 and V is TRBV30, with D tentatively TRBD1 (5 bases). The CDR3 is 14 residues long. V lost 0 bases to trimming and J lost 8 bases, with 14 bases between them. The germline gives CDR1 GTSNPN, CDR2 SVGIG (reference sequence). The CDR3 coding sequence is TGTGCCTGGAGTGTCTTTATGGGGCCGGATGAGCAGTTCTTC. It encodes CAWSVFMGPDEQFF.

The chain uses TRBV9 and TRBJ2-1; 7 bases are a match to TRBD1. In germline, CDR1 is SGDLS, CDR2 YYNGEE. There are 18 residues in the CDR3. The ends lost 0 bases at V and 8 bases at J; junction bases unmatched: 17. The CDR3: CASSVEIPGWEGGDEQFF. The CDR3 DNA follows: TGTGCCAGCAGCGTAGAGATCCCGGGGTGGGAAGGGGGCGATGAGCAGTTCTTC.

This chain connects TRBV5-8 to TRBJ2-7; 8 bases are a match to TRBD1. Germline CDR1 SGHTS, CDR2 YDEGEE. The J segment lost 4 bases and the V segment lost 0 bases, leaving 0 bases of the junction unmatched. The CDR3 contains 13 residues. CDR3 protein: CASSLGTGYEQYF. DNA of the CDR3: TGTGCCAGCAGCTTGGGGACAGGGTACGAGCAGTACTTC.

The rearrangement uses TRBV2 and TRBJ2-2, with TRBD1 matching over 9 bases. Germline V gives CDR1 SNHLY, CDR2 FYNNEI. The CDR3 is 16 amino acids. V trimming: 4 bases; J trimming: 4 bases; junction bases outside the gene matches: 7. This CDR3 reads CASSAPGQGTTGELFF. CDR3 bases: TGTGCCAGCAGTGCCCCGGGACAGGGAACCACCGGGGAGCTGTTTTTT.

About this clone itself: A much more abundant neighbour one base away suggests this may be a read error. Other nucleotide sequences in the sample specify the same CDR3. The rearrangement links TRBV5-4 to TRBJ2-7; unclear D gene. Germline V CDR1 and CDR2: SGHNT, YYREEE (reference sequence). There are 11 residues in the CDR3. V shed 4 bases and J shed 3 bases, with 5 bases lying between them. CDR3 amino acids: CASSLGYEQYF. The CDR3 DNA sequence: TGTGCCAGCAGCCTAGGCTACGAGCAGTACTTC. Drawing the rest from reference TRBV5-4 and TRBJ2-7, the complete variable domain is ETGVTQSPTHLIKTRGQQVTLRCSSQSGHNTVSWYQQALGQGPQFIFQYYREEENGRGNFPPRFSGLQFPNYSSELNVNALELDDSALYLCASSLGYEQYFGPGTRLTVT.

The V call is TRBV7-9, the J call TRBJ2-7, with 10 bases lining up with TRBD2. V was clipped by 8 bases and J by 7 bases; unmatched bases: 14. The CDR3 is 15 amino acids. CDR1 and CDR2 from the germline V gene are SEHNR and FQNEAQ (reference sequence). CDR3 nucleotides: TGTGCCAGCGGACACGGGAAGCTAGCGGGAGCTGAGCAGTACTTC. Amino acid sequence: CASGHGKLAGAEQYF.

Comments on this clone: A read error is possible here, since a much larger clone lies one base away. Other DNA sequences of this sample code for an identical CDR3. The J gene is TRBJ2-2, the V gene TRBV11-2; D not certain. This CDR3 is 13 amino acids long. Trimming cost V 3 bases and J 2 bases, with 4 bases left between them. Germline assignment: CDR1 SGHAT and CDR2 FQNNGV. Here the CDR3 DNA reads TGTGCCAGCAGCTTTCTCAACACCGGGGAGCTGTTTTTT. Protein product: CASSFLNTGELFF.

This CDR3 reads CASSPQGPNTDTQYF. CDR3 in DNA: TGTGCCAGCAGTCCGCAGGGACCAAACACAGATACGCAGTATTTT. The V and J genes are TRBV27 and TRBJ2-3, with D possibly called TRBD1 or TRBD2 (5 bases each). The CDR3 covers 15 residues. V lost 5 bases and J 2 bases, leaving 14 bases between the germline ends. Germline CDR1 reads MNHEY; CDR2 reads SMNVEV (reference sequence).

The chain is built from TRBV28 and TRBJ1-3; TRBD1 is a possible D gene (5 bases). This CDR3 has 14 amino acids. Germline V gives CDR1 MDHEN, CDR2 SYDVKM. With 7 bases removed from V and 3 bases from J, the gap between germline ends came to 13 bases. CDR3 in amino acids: CASTRVGLGNTIYF. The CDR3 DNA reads TGTGCCAGCACCCGAGTGGGGCTTGGAAACACCATATATTTT.

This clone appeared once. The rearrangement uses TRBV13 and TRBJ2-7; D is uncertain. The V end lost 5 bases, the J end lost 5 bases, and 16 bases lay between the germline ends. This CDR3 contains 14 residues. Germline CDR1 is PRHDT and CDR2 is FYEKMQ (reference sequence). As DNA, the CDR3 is TGTGCCAGCAGCCAAGACTTAGCCTACCACGAGCAGTACTTC. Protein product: CASSQDLAYHEQYF. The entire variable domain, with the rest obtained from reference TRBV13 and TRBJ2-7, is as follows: AAGVIQSPRHLIKEKRETATLKCYPIPRHDTVYWYQQGPGQDPQFLISFYEKMQSDKGSIPDRFSAQQFSDYHSELNMSSLELGDSALYFCASSQDLAYHEQYFGPGTRLTVT.

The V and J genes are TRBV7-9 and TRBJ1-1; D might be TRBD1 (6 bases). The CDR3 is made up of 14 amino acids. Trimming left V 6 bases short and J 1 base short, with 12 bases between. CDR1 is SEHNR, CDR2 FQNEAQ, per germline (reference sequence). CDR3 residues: CASRDRDTNTEAFF. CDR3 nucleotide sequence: TGTGCCAGCAGGGACCGGGACACGAACACTGAAGCTTTCTTT.

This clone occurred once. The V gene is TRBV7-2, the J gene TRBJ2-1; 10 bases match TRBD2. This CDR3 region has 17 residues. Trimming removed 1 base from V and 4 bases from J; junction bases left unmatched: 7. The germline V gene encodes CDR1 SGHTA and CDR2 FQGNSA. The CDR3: CASSLVASGGGYNEQFF. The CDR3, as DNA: TGTGCCAGCAGCTTAGTCGCTAGCGGGGGCGGTTACAATGAGCAGTTCTTC.

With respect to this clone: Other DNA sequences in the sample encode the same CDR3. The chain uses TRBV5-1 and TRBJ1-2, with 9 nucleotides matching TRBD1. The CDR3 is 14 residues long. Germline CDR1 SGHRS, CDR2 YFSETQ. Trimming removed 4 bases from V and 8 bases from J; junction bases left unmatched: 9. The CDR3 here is CASSAPGTGLGYTF. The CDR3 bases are TGCGCCAGCAGCGCACCCGGGACAGGGTTAGGCTACACCTTC.

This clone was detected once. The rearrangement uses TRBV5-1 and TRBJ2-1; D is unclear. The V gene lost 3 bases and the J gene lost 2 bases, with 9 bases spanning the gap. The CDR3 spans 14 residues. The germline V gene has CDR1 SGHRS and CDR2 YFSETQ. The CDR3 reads CASSSDGPYNEQFF. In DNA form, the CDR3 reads TGCGCCAGCAGCTCGGACGGTCCCTACAATGAGCAGTTCTTC.

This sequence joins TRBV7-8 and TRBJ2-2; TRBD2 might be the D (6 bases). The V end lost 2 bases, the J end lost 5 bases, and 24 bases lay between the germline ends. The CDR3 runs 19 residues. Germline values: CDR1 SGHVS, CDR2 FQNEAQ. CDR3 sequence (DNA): TGTGCCAGCAGCTTAAACAAAGGGGAGGCGGTCGTAGCAACCGGGGAGCTGTTTTTT. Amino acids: CASSLNKGEAVVATGELFF.

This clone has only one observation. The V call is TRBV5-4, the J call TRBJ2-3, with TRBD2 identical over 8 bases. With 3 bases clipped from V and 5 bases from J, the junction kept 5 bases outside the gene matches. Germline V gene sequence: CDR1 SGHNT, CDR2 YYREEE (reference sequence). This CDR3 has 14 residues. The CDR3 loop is CASSSGGIIDTQYF. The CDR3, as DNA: TGTGCCAGCAGCTCGGGGGGGATCATAGATACGCAGTATTTT.

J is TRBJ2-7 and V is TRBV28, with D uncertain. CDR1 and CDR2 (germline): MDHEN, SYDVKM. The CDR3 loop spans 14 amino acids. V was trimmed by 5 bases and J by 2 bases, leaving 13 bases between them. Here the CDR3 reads CASSPPAETYEQYF. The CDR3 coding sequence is TGTGCCAGCAGTCCCCCCGCAGAGACCTACGAGCAGTACTTC.